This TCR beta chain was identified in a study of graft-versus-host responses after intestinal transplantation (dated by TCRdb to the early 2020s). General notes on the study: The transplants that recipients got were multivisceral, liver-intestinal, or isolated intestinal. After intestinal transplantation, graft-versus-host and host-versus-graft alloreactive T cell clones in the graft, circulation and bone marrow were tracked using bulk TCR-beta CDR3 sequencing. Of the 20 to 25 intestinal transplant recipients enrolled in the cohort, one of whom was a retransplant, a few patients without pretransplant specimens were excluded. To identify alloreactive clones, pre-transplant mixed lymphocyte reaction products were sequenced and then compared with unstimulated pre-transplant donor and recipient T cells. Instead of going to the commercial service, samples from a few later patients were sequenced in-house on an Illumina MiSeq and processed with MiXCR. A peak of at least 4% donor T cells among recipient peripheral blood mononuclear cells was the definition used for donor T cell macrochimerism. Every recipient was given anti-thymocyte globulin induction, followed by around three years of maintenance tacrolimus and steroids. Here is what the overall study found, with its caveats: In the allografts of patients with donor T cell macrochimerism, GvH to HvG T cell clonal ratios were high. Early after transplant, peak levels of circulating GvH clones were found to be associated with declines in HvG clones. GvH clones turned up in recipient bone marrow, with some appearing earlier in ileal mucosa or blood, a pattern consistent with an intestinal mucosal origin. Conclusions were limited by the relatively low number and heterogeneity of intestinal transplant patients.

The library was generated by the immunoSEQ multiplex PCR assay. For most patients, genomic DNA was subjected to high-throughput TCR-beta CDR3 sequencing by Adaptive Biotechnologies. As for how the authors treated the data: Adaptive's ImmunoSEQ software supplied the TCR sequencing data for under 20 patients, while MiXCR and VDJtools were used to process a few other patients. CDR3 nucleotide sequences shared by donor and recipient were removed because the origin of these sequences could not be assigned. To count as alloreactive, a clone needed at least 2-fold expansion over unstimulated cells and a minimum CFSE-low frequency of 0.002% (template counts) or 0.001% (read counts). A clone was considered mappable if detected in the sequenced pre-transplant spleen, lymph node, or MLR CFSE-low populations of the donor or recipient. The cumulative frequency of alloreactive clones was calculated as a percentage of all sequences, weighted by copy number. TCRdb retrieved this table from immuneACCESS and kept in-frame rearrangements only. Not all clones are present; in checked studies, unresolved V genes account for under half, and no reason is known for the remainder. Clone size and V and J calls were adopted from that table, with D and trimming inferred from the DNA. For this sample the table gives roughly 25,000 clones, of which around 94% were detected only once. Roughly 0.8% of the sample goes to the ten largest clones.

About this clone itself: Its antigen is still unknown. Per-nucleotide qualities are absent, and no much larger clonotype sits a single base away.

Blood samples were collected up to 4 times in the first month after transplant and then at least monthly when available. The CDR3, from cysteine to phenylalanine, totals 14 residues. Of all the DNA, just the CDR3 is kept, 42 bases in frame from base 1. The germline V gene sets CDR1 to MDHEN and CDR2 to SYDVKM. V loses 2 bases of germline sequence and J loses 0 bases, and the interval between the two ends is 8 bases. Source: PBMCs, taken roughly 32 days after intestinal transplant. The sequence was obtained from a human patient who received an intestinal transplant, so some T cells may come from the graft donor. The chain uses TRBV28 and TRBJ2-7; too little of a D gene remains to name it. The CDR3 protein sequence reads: CASSLSEASYEQYF. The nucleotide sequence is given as TGTGCCAGCAGTTTAAGTGAGGCCTCCTACGAGCAGTACTTC.